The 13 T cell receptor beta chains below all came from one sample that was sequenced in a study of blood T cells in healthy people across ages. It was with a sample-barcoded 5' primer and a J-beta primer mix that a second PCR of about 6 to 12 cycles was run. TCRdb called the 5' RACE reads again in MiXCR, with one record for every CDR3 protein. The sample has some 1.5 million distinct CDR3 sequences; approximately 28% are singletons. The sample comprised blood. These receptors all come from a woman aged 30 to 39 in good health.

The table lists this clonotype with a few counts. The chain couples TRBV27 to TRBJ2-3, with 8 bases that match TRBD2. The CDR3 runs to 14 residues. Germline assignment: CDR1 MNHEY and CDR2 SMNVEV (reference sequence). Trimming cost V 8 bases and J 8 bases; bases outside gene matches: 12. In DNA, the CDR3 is TGTGCCAGCCGAGGCGAGGCGGGAGGTGGTACGCAGTATTTT. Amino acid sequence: CASRGEAGGGTQYF.

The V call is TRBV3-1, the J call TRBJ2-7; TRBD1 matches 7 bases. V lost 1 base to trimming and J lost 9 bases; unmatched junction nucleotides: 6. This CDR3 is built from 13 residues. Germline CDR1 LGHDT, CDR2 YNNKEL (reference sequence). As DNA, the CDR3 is TGTGCCAGCAGCCAAGCCCGGGACAGCGGGCAGTACTTC. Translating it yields CASSQARDSGQYF.

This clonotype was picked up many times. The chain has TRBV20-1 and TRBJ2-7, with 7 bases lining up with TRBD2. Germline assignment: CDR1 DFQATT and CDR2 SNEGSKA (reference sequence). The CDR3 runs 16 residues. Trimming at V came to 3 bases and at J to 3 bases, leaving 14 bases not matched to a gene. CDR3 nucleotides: TGCAGTGCTAGTGGCCAATGGGAGGGAATCGGCTACGAGCAGTACTTC. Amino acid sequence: CSASGQWEGIGYEQYF.

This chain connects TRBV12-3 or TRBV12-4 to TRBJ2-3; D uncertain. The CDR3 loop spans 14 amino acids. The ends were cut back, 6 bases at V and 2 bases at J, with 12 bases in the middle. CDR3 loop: CASRPELYTDTQYF. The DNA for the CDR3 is TGTGCCAGCAGACCAGAACTCTACACAGATACGCAGTATTTT.

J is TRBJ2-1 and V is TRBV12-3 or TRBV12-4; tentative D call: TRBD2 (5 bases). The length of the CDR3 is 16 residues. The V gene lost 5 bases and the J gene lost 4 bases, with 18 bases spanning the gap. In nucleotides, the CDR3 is TGTGCCAGCAGTGCCCTGGGTGGGAGTGGTTACAATGAGCAGTTCTTC. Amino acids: CASSALGGSGYNEQFF.

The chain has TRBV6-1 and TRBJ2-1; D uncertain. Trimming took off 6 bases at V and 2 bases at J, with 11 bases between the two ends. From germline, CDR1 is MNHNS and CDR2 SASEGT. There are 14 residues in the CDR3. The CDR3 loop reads CASSGSFTYNEQFF. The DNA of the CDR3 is TGTGCCAGCAGCGGCTCCTTCACCTACAATGAGCAGTTCTTC.

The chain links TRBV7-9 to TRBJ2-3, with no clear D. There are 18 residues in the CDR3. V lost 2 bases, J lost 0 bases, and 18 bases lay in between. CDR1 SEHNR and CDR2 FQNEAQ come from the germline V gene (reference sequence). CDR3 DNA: TGTGCCAGCAGCTTAATCGGTGGGTCCCGGCCAAGCACAGATACGCAGTATTTT. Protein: CASSLIGGSRPSTDTQYF. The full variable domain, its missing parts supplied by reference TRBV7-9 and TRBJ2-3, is DTGVSQNPRHKITKRGQNVTFRCDPISEHNRLYWYRQTLGQGPEFLTYFQNEAQLEKSRLLSDRFSAERPKGSFSTLEIQRTEQGDSAMYLCASSLIGGSRPSTDTQYFGPGTRLTVL.

In nucleotides, the CDR3 is TGCAGCGTGGGGACTAGGATGGTCTACGAGCAGTACTTC. Its translation: CSVGTRMVYEQYF. The chain recombines TRBV29-1 with TRBJ2-7; 8 nucleotides line up with TRBD2. Trimming cost V 6 bases and J 3 bases; bases outside gene matches: 7. The V gene's germline CDR1 is SQVTM and CDR2 ANQGSEA. This CDR3 is 13 amino acids long.

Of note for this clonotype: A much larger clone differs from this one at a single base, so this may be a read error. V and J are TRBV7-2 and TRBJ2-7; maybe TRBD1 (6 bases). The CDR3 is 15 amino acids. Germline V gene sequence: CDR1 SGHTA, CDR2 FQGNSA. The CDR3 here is CVSSPPRGNSYEQYF. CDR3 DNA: TGTGTCAGCAGCCCCCCCAGGGGAAACTCCTACGAGCAGTACTTC.

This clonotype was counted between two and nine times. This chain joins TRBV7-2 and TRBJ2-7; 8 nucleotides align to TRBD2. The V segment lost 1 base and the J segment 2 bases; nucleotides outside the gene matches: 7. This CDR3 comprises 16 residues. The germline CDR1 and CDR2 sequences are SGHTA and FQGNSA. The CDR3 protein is CASSLGRSSGPYEQYF. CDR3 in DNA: TGTGCCAGCAGCTTAGGCCGGTCTAGCGGGCCCTACGAGCAGTACTTC.

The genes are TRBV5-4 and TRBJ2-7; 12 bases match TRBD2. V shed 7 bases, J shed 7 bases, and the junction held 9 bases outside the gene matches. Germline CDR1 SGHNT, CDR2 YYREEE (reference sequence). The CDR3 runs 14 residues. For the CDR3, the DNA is TGTGCCAGCGCCGGAACTAGCGGGAGGAATGAGCAGTACTTC. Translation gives CASAGTSGRNEQYF.

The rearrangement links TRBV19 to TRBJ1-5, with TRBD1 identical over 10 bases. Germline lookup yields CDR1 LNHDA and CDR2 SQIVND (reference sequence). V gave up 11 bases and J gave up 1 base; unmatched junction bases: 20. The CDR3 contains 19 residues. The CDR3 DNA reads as TGTGCCGGTTTGACCGGGACAGGGGATACCGTTGGGAGCAATCAGCCCCAGCATTTT. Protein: CAGLTGTGDTVGSNQPQHF.

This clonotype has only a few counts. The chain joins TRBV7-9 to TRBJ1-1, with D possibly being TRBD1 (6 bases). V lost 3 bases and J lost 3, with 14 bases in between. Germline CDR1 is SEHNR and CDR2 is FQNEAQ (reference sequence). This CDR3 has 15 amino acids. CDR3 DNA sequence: TGTGCCAGCAGCTTCTTAACAGGGTCCGACACTGAAGCTTTCTTT. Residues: CASSFLTGSDTEAFF.